This T cell receptor (beta chain) comes out of a study of T cells after yellow fever vaccination. Whole-study context: Those fractions that held only low numbers of cells were prepared using the SMART-Seq v4 Ultra Low Input RNA kit.

The CDR3 totals 16 residues. Germline CDR1 and CDR2: DFQATT and SNEGSKA (reference sequence). Trimming shortened V by 8 bases and J by 1 base, and 23 bases separated the two germline ends. Study observations and caveats: FACS-sorted repertoires might harbor abundant contaminating clonotypes from the bulk population.

On this clonotype itself: Its target is not known.

TCRdb used MiXCR to reprocess the 5' RACE reads, holding one entry per CDR3 protein. This sample carries 350,000 or so distinct CDR3 sequences, around 8.1% of them seen once, and the ten largest clones take roughly a sixth. V and J are TRBV20-1 and TRBJ2-5; possibly TRBD1 for D (6 bases). Sequenced material: PBMCs, taken about 49 days after the first yellow fever vaccination. This clonotype was sampled from a man between 18 and 35 years old who received the YFV17D yellow fever vaccine. The CDR3 loop reads CSTIDPTGRVQETQYF. The CDR3 DNA sequence: TGCAGTACTATTGACCCGACAGGTCGAGTCCAAGAGACCCAGTACTTC.